Listed below are T cell receptor beta chains from one sample, sequenced in a study of identical twins. TCRdb re-called the 5' RACE reads with MiXCR, one entry per CDR3 protein. The sample carries approximately 1.8 million distinct CDR3 sequences, about 32% recorded once. Sample: cord blood. The receptors stem from a newborn girl in good health. The CDR3 runs from the conserved cysteine through the conserved F or W.

TRBV12-3/TRBV12-4	TRBJ2-3	17	CASSLPPSGRGTDTQYF
TRBV5-1	TRBJ2-1	14	CASSPRTATNEQFF
TRBV4-1	TRBJ2-2	16	CASSLRSRQNTGELFF
TRBV3-1	TRBJ2-1	16	CASSQGVRVTDNEQFF
TRBV21-1	TRBJ2-2	17	CASSKEGDRGPTGELFF
TRBV5-1	TRBJ2-3	17	CASSLGDRVWGTDTQYF
TRBV5-1	TRBJ2-7	14	CASSLHGAYYEQYF
TRBV9	TRBJ2-5	14	CASSVGSFGETQYF
TRBV6-2/TRBV6-3	TRBJ2-3	13	CASRELLEDTQYF
TRBV6-1	TRBJ2-4	15	CASSEGGLAKNIQYF
TRBV13	TRBJ2-1	15	CASSLGPATYNEQFF
TRBV29-1	TRBJ2-5	20	CSAENVRPLRRGGGYETQYF
TRBV5-1	TRBJ2-7	15	CASRRLAETSYEQYF
TRBV7-2	TRBJ2-5	15	CASSLDRPGPHEQYF
TRBV5-1	TRBJ1-2	14	CASSPWTDNYGYTF
TRBV12-3/TRBV12-4	TRBJ1-1	15	CASSFAGTGGTEAFF
TRBV14	TRBJ2-5	16	CASSQAYKGTQETQYF
TRBV7-2	TRBJ2-3	16	CASSLRTSGSLDTQYF
TRBV6-5	TRBJ1-1	15	CASRPPKDRGTEAFF
TRBV5-1	TRBJ1-2	16	CASSLVPDRVGYGYTF
TRBV11-2	TRBJ2-1	17	CASSLTLGRAGLNEQFF
TRBV5-1	TRBJ1-4	14	CASSLLTDNEKLFF
TRBV12-3/TRBV12-4	TRBJ1-2	15	CASSLAEGRPYGYTF
TRBV6-5	TRBJ2-2	14	CASRQGGYTGELFF
TRBV11-2	TRBJ2-2	16	CASSPFWTGITGELFF
TRBV20-1	TRBJ1-5	13	CSARSSSNQPQHF
TRBV20-1	TRBJ1-6	19	CSARPGGASRSSYNSPLHF
TRBV6-1	TRBJ2-1	15	CAIWGDPASYNEQFF
TRBV3-1	TRBJ2-7	14	CASSQLPGHYEQYF
TRBV29-1	TRBJ2-2	14	CTYRRRGNTGELFF
TRBV20-1	TRBJ1-1	14	CSARQGRGATEAFF
TRBV7-9	TRBJ2-3	17	CASSLAWDREGTDTQYF
TRBV10-3	TRBJ1-1	13	CAIRWTVNTEAFF
TRBV4-1	TRBJ1-2	12	CASSQAQYGYTF
TRBV29-1	TRBJ2-3	14	CSVEETGPTDTQYF
TRBV3-1	TRBJ2-1	17	CASSQGAQPGSYNEQFF
TRBV2	TRBJ1-2	13	CASSVYLGGGYTF
TRBV28	TRBJ2-7	15	CASSWVRGVRGEQYF
TRBV20-1	TRBJ1-1	15	CSARFPLEENTEAFF
TRBV2	TRBJ1-2	14	CASSGDGKGYGYTF
TRBV9	TRBJ2-3	15	CASSAQTSASDTQYF